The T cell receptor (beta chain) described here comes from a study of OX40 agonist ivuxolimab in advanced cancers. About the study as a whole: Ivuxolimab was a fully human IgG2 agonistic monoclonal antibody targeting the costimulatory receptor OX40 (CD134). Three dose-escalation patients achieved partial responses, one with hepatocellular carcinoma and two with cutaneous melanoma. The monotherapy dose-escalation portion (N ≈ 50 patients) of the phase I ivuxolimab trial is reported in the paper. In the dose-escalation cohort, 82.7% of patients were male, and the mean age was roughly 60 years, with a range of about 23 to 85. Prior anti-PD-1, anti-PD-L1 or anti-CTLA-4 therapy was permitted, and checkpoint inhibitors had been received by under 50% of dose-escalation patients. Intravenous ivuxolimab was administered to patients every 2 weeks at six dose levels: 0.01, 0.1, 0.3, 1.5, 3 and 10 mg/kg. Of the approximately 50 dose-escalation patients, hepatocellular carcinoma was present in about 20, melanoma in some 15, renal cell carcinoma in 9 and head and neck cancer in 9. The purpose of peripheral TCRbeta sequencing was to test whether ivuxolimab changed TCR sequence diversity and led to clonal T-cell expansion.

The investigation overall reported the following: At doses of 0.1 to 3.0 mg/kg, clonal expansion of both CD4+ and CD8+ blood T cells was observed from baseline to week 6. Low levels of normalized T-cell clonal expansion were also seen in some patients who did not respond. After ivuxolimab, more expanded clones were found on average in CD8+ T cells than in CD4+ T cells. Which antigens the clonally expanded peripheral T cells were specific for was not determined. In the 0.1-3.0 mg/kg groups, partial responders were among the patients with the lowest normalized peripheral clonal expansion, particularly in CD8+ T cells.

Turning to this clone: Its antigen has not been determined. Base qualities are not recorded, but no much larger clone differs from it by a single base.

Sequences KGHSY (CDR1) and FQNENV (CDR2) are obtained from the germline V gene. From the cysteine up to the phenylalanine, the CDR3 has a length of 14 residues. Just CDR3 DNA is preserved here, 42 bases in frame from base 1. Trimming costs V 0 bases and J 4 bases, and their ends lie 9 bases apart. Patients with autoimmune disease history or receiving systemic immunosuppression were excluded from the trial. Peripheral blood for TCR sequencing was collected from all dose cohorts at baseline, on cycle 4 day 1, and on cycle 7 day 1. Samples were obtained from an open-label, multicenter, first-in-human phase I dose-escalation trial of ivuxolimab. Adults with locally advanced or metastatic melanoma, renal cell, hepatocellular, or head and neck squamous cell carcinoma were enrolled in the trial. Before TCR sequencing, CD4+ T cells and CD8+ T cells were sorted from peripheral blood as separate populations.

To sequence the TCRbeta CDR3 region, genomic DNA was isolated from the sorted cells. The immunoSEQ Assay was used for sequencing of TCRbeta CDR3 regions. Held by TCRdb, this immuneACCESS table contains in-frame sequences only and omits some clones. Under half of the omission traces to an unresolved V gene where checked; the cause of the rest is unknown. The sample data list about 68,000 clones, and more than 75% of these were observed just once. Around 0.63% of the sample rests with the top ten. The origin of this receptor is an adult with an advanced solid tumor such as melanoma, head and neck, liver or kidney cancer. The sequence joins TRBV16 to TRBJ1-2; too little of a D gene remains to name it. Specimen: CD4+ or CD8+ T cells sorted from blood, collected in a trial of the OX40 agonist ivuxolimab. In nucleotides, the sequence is TGTGCCAGCAGCCAATCGGAGCCAGTCTATGGCTACACCTTC. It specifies CASSQSEPVYGYTF.